Below are 14 T cell receptor beta chains sequenced from a single sample in a study of molecular identifiers for immune sequencing clone quantification. TCRdb re-derived calls from the PCR reads in MiXCR, one entry per CDR3 protein. The sample lists approximately 590,000 distinct CDR3 sequences; less than 30% were seen once. The sample comprised naive CD8+ T cells from blood, with Jurkat cell RNA spiked in. Subset described: FACS-sorted CD8+CD4-CCR7+CD45RA+ naive T cells. The origin of the receptors is a human donor in good health. Some libraries in this study had Jurkat cell RNA spiked in.

The chain links TRBV4-1 to TRBJ2-3, with D tentatively TRBD1 or TRBD2 (5 bases each). Trimming cost V 6 bases and J 1 base, with 20 bases left between them. CDR1 and CDR2 from the germline V gene are MGHRA and YSYEKL. This CDR3 region has 17 residues. CDR3 loop: CASRLHIGTDGTDTQYF. DNA for the CDR3: TGCGCCAGCAGACTTCATATTGGGACGGACGGCACAGATACGCAGTATTTT.

The chain employs TRBV12-3 or TRBV12-4 and TRBJ2-1; 8 positions agree with TRBD2. CDR3 size: 16 residues. The junction had 9 bases not matched to a gene; V was cut back by 6 bases and J by 2 bases. The CDR3 nucleotides read TGTGCCAGCAGAGGGATAGCGGGGACGACCTACAATGAGCAGTTCTTC. This sequence encodes CASRGIAGTTYNEQFF.

This clonotype was observed a few times. This sequence joins TRBV7-9 and TRBJ2-1, with 7 bases aligning to TRBD2. V shed 5 bases, J shed 0 bases, and the junction held 4 bases outside the gene matches. Germline V gene lookup returns CDR1 SEHNR and CDR2 FQNEAQ (reference sequence). This CDR3 has 15 residues. The CDR3 sequence is CASSLTSFSYNEQFF. In nucleotides, the CDR3 is TGTGCCAGCAGCCTGACTAGCTTCTCCTACAATGAGCAGTTCTTC.

This clonotype was observed a handful of times. The V gene is TRBV9, the J gene TRBJ2-1; 10 bases line up with TRBD2. The trim removed 4 bases at V and 1 base at J, leaving 5 bases unmatched. Germline lookup yields CDR1 SGDLS and CDR2 YYNGEE. This CDR3 spans 16 amino acids. The CDR3 region has the DNA TGTGCCAGCAGCCCTGGAGCGGGAGGGTCCTACAATGAGCAGTTCTTC. Amino acid sequence: CASSPGAGGSYNEQFF.

This clonotype was recorded many times. CDR3 in amino acids: CASSEDGPPETQYF. In DNA form, the CDR3 reads TGTGCCAGCAGCGAGGACGGCCCGCCTGAGACCCAGTACTTC. The chain employs TRBV9 and TRBJ2-5, with D unclear. The germline gives CDR1 SGDLS, CDR2 YYNGEE. This CDR3 region has 14 residues. Trimming removed 3 bases from V and 5 bases from J, with 14 bases in between.

This clonotype was observed at least ten times. The chain couples TRBV7-9 to TRBJ1-1; 9 positions match TRBD1. The CDR3 length is 14 residues. V dropped 3 bases and J dropped 9; count of bases not matched to a gene: 8. Germline CDR1 SEHNR, CDR2 FQNEAQ (reference sequence). CDR3 DNA sequence: TGTGCCAGCAGCTTGGGGACAGGGTGGCCCCAAGCTTTCTTT. Translating it yields CASSLGTGWPQAFF.

V usage is TRBV9 and J usage is TRBJ2-3; 7 bases map to TRBD2. Trimming removed 4 bases from V and 4 bases from J; junction bases left unmatched: 12. Germline CDR1 reads SGDLS; CDR2 reads YYNGEE. This CDR3 is 16 amino acids long. CDR3 in DNA: TGTGCCAGCAGCCATATCCGGGACTATCCCCCAGATACGCAGTATTTT. Its translation is CASSHIRDYPPDTQYF.

The table lists this clonotype with many counts. The rearrangement joins TRBV10-3 to TRBJ2-3; no reliable D call. With 0 bases removed from V and 2 bases from J, the gap between germline ends came to 12 bases. There are 16 residues in the CDR3. Germline CDR1 reads ENHRY; CDR2 reads SYGVKD. The CDR3 region has the DNA TGTGCCATCAGTGAGTCATCTGAATTCCACACAGATACGCAGTATTTT. Protein: CAISESSEFHTDTQYF.

About this clonotype: This may arise from a read error, as a much more abundant clone is one base away. DNA for the CDR3: TGTGCCAGCAGCCCGACACAGGGGGGCTCTGGGGCCAACGTCCTGACTTTC. Protein: CASSPTQGGSGANVLTF. The chain combines TRBV7-6 with TRBJ2-6; 8 bases align to TRBD1. The CDR3 spans 17 residues. The V gene's germline CDR1 is SGHVS and CDR2 FNYEAQ. V shed 5 bases and J 0 bases; nucleotides not matched to a gene: 6.

This clonotype appeared a few times. The chain combines TRBV2 with TRBJ2-1; 10 bases are a match to TRBD2. The CDR3 runs to 16 residues. Germline V gene data show CDR1 as SNHLY and CDR2 as FYNNEI. The V gene end was trimmed by 2 bases and the J gene end by 12 bases; junction bases not matched to a gene: 13. CDR3 in amino acids: CASSESIAGGRWGQFF. The CDR3 nucleotides are TGTGCCAGCAGTGAATCTATAGCGGGGGGCCGCTGGGGGCAGTTCTTC.

This clonotype was seen a handful of times. The chain carries TRBV27 and TRBJ2-3; D unclear. Trimming removed 7 bases at V and 5 bases at J, with 7 bases between. The CDR3 length is 11 residues. The germline V gene has CDR1 MNHEY and CDR2 SMNVEV (reference sequence). CDR3 amino acids: CASMGIDTQYF. The CDR3 coding sequence is TGTGCCAGCATGGGAATAGATACGCAGTATTTT.

As concerns this clonotype: A much bigger clone sits one base away, suggesting this may be a read error. The chain couples TRBV19 to TRBJ2-7, with 7 nucleotides matching TRBD1. Trimming took 8 bases from V and 3 from J; bases not matched to a gene: 4. Germline V lookup: CDR1 LNHDA, CDR2 SQIVND (reference sequence). The CDR3 has 12 amino acids. In DNA form, the CDR3 reads TGTGCCAGTGAACAGGGGAACTACGAGCAGTACTTC. It codes for CASEQGNYEQYF.

This clonotype was recorded at least ten times. The chain links TRBV6-2 or TRBV6-3 to TRBJ2-3; 7 bases are shared with TRBD1. V was clipped by 5 bases and J by 1 base; unmatched bases: 18. The germline gives CDR1 MNHEY, CDR2 SVGEGT. This CDR3 contains 19 residues. The chain's CDR3 is CASSPRPGQMFDGTDTQYF. DNA of the CDR3: TGTGCCAGCAGTCCCCGGCCGGGACAGATGTTTGATGGCACAGATACGCAGTATTTT.

This clonotype was seen at least ten times. The chain employs TRBV7-9 and TRBJ2-7, with D perhaps matching TRBD1 (5 bases). Trimming shortened V by 1 base and J by 1 base, and 14 bases separated the two germline ends. Germline values: CDR1 SEHNR, CDR2 FQNEAQ (reference sequence). CDR3 size: 16 residues. The DNA of the CDR3 is TGTGCCAGCAGCTTAGTAGGGGTAGGAGCATCCTACGAGCAGTACTTC. Residues: CASSLVGVGASYEQYF.